The entry below gives a single TCR beta chain sequence along with its context. Its antigen is not identified. Unique molecular identifiers featured in how the TCRbeta library was prepared. TCRdb reanalysed the PCR reads using MiXCR and keeps one entry per CDR3 protein. The table lists more than 400,000 distinct CDR3 sequences, roughly two fifths of them singletons. The CDR3 is made up of 15 amino acids. V was clipped by 4 bases and J by 4 bases; unmatched bases: 7. From germline, CDR1 is DFQATT and CDR2 SNEGSKA (reference sequence). These data originate in a study of T-cell reconstitution after alpha-beta-depleted transplantation in children. Notes on the study in general: Surviving thymic progenitors and recipient T cells were the source of high TCRbeta diversity at day 60 in some patients. When one year had passed after transplant, most T-cell counts and diversity came from newly produced T cells. There were reportedly several hundred expanded graft clones from which alpha-beta T cells came about two months after transplant.

The receptor's source is a girl aged 2 to 9 with aplastic anemia, due to receive a stem cell transplant. The genes are TRBV20-1 and TRBJ2-5, with 12 bases that match TRBD2. The sequences come from PBMCs, collected before TCRalphabeta/CD19-depleted stem cell transplant. CDR3 coding DNA: TGCAGTGCTACCTCCAGACTAGCGGGGGTAGAGACCCAGTACTTC. It translates to CSATSRLAGVETQYF.